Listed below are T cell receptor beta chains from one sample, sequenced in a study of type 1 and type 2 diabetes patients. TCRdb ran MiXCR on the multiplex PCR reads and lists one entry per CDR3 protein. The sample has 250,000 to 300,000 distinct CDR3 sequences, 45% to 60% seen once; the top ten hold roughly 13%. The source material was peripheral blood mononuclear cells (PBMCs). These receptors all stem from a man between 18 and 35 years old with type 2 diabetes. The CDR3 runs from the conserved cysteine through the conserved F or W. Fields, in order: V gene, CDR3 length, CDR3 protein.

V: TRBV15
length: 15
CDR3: CATSDSRTGGVTQYF

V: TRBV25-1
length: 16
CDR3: CASSEQRRTTNSPLHF

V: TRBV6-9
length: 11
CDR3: CASRDIGTQYF

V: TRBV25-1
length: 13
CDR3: CASSPGSLTEAFF

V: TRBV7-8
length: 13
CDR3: CASRDGNTGELFF

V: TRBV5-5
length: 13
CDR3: CASSLESDYEQYF

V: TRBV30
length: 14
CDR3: CAWSLLTSDNEQFF

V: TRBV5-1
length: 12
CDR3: CASSPPDEKLFF

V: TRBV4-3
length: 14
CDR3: CASSHGQGGEKLFF

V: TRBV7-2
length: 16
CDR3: CASSLARTLGSETQYF

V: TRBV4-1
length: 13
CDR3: CASSQDRGHEQYF

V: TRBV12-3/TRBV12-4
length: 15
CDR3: CASSLGPRGTDTQYF

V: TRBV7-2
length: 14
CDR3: CASRFPTVNTEAFF

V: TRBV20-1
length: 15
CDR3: CSANSQGGGDDEQFF

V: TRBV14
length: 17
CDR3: CASSQGDRGPGWETQYF

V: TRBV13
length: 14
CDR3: CASSKEDGLYGYTF

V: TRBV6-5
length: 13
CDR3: CASKSAMNTEAFF

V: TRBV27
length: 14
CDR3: CASVRGQGYTEAFF

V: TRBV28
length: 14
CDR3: CASRAGTKNTEAFF

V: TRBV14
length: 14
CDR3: CASRTGVSPYEQYF